This T cell receptor beta chain was recovered during a study of T cell responses to AZD1222 COVID-19 vaccine. Clones were sequenced by immunoSEQ multiplex PCR, and TCRdb holds only the in-frame ones, with some missing. Of 150,000 or so clones listed, roughly 90% were seen once; the top ten hold about 1.3%. The starting material was peripheral blood, obtained on day 0 of AZD1222 vaccination. The TCR originated in an adult in good health.

The CDR3 is CASSNTRDRVTNTIYF. DNA for the CDR3: TGTGCCAGTAGTAATACCCGGGACAGGGTAACAAACACCATATATTTT. The chain uses TRBV19 and TRBJ1-3; TRBD1 matches 9 bases. The CDR3 runs 16 residues. Germline loops: CDR1 LNHDA, CDR2 SQIVND (reference sequence). With V trimmed by 4 bases and J by 6 bases, 10 bases remained unmatched. The full variable domain, rest sourced from reference TRBV19 and TRBJ1-3, is DGGITQSPKYLFRKEGQNVTLSCEQNLNHDAMYWYRQDPGQGLRLIYYSQIVNDFQKGDIAEGYSVSREKKESFPLTVTSAQKNPTAFYLCASSNTRDRVTNTIYFGEGSWLTVV.